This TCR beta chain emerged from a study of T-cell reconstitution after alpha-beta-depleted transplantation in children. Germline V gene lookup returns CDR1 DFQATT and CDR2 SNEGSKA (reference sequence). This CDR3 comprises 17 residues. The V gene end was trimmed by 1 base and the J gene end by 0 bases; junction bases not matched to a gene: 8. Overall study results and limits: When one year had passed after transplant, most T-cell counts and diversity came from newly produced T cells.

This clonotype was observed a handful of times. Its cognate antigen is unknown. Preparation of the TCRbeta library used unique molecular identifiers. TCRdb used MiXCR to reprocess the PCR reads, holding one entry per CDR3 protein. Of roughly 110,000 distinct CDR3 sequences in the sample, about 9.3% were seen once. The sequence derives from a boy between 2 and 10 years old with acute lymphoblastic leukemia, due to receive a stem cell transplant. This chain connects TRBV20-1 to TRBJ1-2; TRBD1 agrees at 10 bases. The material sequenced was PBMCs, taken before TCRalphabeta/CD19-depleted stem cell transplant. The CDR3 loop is CSARGPRDRGTNYGYTF. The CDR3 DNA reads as TGCAGTGCTAGAGGACCCCGGGACAGGGGAACTAACTATGGCTACACCTTC.